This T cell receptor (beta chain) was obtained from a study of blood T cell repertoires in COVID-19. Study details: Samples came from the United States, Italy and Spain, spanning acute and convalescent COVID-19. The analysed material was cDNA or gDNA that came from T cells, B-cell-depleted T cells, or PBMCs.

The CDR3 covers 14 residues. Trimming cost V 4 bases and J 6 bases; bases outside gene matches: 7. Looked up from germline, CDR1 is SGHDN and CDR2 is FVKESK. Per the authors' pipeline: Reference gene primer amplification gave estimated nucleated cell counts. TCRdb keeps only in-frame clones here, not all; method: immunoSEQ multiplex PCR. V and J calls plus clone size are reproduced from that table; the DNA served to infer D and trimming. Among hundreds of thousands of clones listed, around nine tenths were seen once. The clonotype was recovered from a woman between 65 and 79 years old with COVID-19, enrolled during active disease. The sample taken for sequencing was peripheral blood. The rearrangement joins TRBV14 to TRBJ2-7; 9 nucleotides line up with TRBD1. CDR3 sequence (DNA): TGTGCCAGCAGCCCCCGACAGGGGGGATCCGAGCAGTACTTC. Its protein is CASSPRQGGSEQYF.